These 21 T cell receptor beta chains originate from one sample sequenced in a study of T-cell reconstitution after alpha-beta-depleted transplantation in children. Unique molecular identifiers were used in preparing the TCRbeta library. One entry per CDR3 protein results from TCRdb running MiXCR on the PCR reads. This table has over 150,000 distinct CDR3 sequences, roughly 6.5% appearing once. Here the sequenced sample was PBMCs, taken before TCRalphabeta/CD19-depleted stem cell transplant. These TCRs come from a girl under two years old with combined immunodeficiency, due to receive a stem cell transplant.

This clonotype came up many times. V gene TRBV18 combines with J gene TRBJ1-6, with D possibly TRBD1 on 5 matching bases. In germline, CDR1 is KGHSH, CDR2 LQKENI. The CDR3 contains 18 residues. Trimming cost V 1 base and J 10 bases, with 23 bases left between them. The CDR3 nucleotides read TGTGCCAGCTCACCACTTAACGCAGGGAATCCTGATAGCTCACCCCTCCACTTT. This encodes CASSPLNAGNPDSSPLHF.

This clonotype appeared many times. This chain connects TRBV20-1 to TRBJ2-1, with TRBD2 as a possible D gene (5 bases). The CDR3 extends over 15 amino acids. Germline CDR1 is DFQATT and CDR2 is SNEGSKA (reference sequence). Trimming cost V 5 bases and J 0 bases, with 14 bases left between them. The CDR3 DNA follows: TGCAGTGCTGCGGACTCGCCGGCCTCCTACAATGAGCAGTTCTTC. This encodes CSAADSPASYNEQFF.

This chain joins TRBV5-1 and TRBJ1-2; a possible D gene is TRBD1 (5 bases). Trimming took 5 bases from V and 1 from J, leaving 12 bases between them. Germline loops: CDR1 SGHRS, CDR2 YFSETQ. The CDR3 covers 14 residues. The CDR3 DNA sequence: TGCGCCAGCAGGTCCGGGACCTTTAACTATGGCTACACCTTC. As protein: CASRSGTFNYGYTF.

This clonotype came up many times. CDR3 nucleotides: TGCAGTGCTCCACAGGGGAGGCCGCAGTATTTT. It encodes CSAPQGRPQYF. The chain is built from TRBV20-1 and TRBJ2-3; D is perhaps TRBD1 (7 bases). Trimming shortened V by 5 bases and J by 10 bases, and 13 bases separated the two germline ends. The CDR3 length is 11 residues. Germline values: CDR1 DFQATT, CDR2 SNEGSKA (reference sequence).

This clonotype was seen ten or more times. The chain recombines TRBV7-9 with TRBJ2-3; D is possibly TRBD1 (6 bases). The CDR3 has 17 amino acids. The V and J ends lost 4 bases and 2 bases respectively, with 19 bases between them. CDR1 is SEHNR and CDR2 is FQNEAQ in the germline V gene (reference sequence). The CDR3 loop reads CASSSGTGTPNTDTQYF. The CDR3 bases are TGTGCCAGCAGCTCGGGCACCGGGACACCAAACACAGATACGCAGTATTTT. The whole variable domain, filled in from reference TRBV7-9 and TRBJ2-3, reads DTGVSQNPRHKITKRGQNVTFRCDPISEHNRLYWYRQTLGQGPEFLTYFQNEAQLEKSRLLSDRFSAERPKGSFSTLEIQRTEQGDSAMYLCASSSGTGTPNTDTQYFGPGTRLTVL.

This clonotype was counted at least ten times. This chain's CDR3 is CASRTRVTDTQYF. DNA of the CDR3: TGTGCCAGCAGAACTAGGGTTACAGATACGCAGTATTTT. This sequence joins TRBV6-4 and TRBJ2-3, with D possibly matching TRBD2 (5 bases). This CDR3 is built from 13 residues. Germline V lookup: CDR1 MRHNA, CDR2 SNTAGT. V was trimmed by 6 bases and J by 3 bases, leaving 10 bases between them.

This clonotype was recorded at least ten times. V gene TRBV5-1 combines with J gene TRBJ2-7; the D is unclear. This CDR3 comprises 12 residues. The germline CDR1 and CDR2 sequences are SGHRS and YFSETQ. Trimming removed 7 bases from V and 3 bases from J, with 11 bases in between. CDR3 region: CASFDGSYEQYF. For the CDR3, the DNA is TGCGCCAGCTTCGACGGAAGCTACGAGCAGTACTTC.

The table lists this clonotype with many counts. V usage is TRBV12-3 or TRBV12-4 and J usage is TRBJ1-1, with unresolved D. The CDR3 contains 11 residues. Deletions cut 8 bases from V and 0 bases from J, with 4 bases between. The CDR3 DNA reads as TGTGCCAGCTGCTTGAACACTGAAGCTTTCTTT. As protein: CASCLNTEAFF.

This clonotype was seen at least ten times. The chain carries TRBV6-2 or TRBV6-3 and TRBJ2-1; 11 bases align to TRBD2. The junction had 6 bases not matched to a gene; V was cut back by 5 bases and J by 3 bases. Germline lookup yields CDR1 MNHEY and CDR2 SVGEGT. The CDR3 runs 16 residues. The CDR3 loop is CASSTGLADGYNEQFF. The CDR3 nucleotides read TGTGCCAGCAGTACGGGACTAGCGGACGGCTACAATGAGCAGTTCTTC.

The rearrangement uses TRBV29-1 and TRBJ1-2, with D unresolved. CDR3 length: 13 amino acids. Germline values: CDR1 SQVTM, CDR2 ANQGSEA. The ends were cut back, 4 bases at V and 5 bases at J, with 14 bases in the middle. CDR3 loop: CSVVVQVSYGYTF. In DNA form, the CDR3 reads TGCAGCGTTGTGGTCCAGGTTTCGTATGGCTACACCTTC. The whole variable domain, filled in from reference TRBV29-1 and TRBJ1-2, reads SAVISQKPSRDICQRGTSLTIQCQVDSQVTMMFWYRQQPGQSLTLIATANQGSEATYESGFVIDKFPISRPNLTFSTLTVSNMSPEDSSIYLCSVVVQVSYGYTFGSGTRLTVV.

This clonotype was seen at least ten times. The chain joins TRBV12-3 or TRBV12-4 to TRBJ2-1, with D perhaps given as TRBD1 or TRBD2 (6 bases each). The V gene lost 2 bases and the J gene lost 5 bases, with 10 bases spanning the gap. CDR3 length: 14 amino acids. The CDR3 spells CASSLTGTDNEQFF. The CDR3 coding sequence is TGTGCCAGCAGTTTAACAGGGACTGACAATGAGCAGTTCTTC.

This clonotype came up many times. V usage is TRBV28 and J usage is TRBJ2-7; TRBD1 matches 7 bases. Per the germline V gene, CDR1 is MDHEN and CDR2 is SYDVKM. The trim removed 4 bases at V and 6 bases at J, leaving 9 bases unmatched. The CDR3 has 14 residues. The chain's CDR3 is CASSWTGTWGEQYF. CDR3 sequence (DNA): TGTGCCAGCAGTTGGACAGGTACTTGGGGCGAGCAGTACTTC.

This clonotype was seen many times. The chain joins TRBV28 to TRBJ2-7; 10 bases are a match to TRBD1. The CDR3 spans 17 residues. V shed 4 bases, J shed 3 bases, and the junction held 12 bases outside the gene matches. Germline-derived CDR1 and CDR2 are MDHEN and SYDVKM. This chain's CDR3 is CASSWVDEGQGNYEQYF. The DNA of the CDR3 is TGTGCCAGCAGTTGGGTTGATGAGGGACAGGGGAACTACGAGCAGTACTTC.

This clonotype was counted between two and nine times. The chain links TRBV19 to TRBJ1-1; no clear D gene. CDR1 is LNHDA, CDR2 SQIVND, per germline (reference sequence). V lost 4 bases, J lost 0 bases, and 12 bases lay in between. The CDR3 has 15 amino acids. The CDR3 bases are TGTGCCAGTAGTAAACGGGGTTATTTGAACACTGAAGCTTTCTTT. Translated, it gives CASSKRGYLNTEAFF. Looking up the rest from reference TRBV19 and TRBJ1-1 gives the full variable domain: DGGITQSPKYLFRKEGQNVTLSCEQNLNHDAMYWYRQDPGQGLRLIYYSQIVNDFQKGDIAEGYSVSREKKESFPLTVTSAQKNPTAFYLCASSKRGYLNTEAFFGQGTRLTVV.

On this clonotype: A much larger clone lies a single base off, so this may be a read error. The chain carries TRBV4-3 and TRBJ1-4; D ambiguous. Germline V lookup: CDR1 LGHNA, CDR2 YSLEER. The CDR3 runs to 14 residues. The CDR3 reads CAISQDWAGRVVFF. The CDR3 DNA sequence: TGCGCCATCAGCCAAGACTGGGCGGGGAGAGTAGTGTTTTTT.

In this sample, this clonotype turned up many times. The chain uses TRBV20-1 and TRBJ2-7; D is tentatively TRBD1 or TRBD2 (5 bases each). Trimming stripped 0 bases from V and 3 bases from J, with 9 bases between. The CDR3 is 13 residues long. The germline CDR1 and CDR2 sequences are DFQATT and SNEGSKA (reference sequence). CDR3 in amino acids: CSARDWDDYEQYF. The CDR3 coding sequence is TGCAGTGCTAGAGATTGGGACGACTACGAGCAGTACTTC.

This clonotype was seen only a few times. V is TRBV29-1 and J is TRBJ1-2; the D gene is possibly TRBD1 (5 bases). Per the germline V gene, CDR1 is SQVTM and CDR2 is ANQGSEA. V lost 6 bases and J 0 bases, leaving 14 bases between the germline ends. CDR3 length: 14 amino acids. The CDR3 coding sequence is TGCAGCGTGGGGGGTACCCTAGCTAACTATGGCTACACCTTC. It specifies CSVGGTLANYGYTF.

This clonotype was seen a handful of times. The V call is TRBV19, the J call TRBJ2-7; 9 bases are a match to TRBD2. The CDR3 spans 18 residues. Trimming took 5 bases from V and 2 from J; bases not matched to a gene: 16. CDR1 and CDR2 from the germline V gene are LNHDA and SQIVND (reference sequence). DNA of the CDR3: TGTGCCAGTAGTCATTCAGTGTTCTCCGGGACTAGCACCTACGAGCAGTACTTC. This translates into CASSHSVFSGTSTYEQYF.

This clonotype was detected many times. The J gene is TRBJ2-1, the V gene TRBV20-1; 9 nucleotides agree with TRBD2. The CDR3 has 16 residues. The junction had 11 bases not matched to a gene; V was cut back by 1 base and J by 7 bases. Germline CDR1 reads DFQATT; CDR2 reads SNEGSKA (reference sequence). The CDR3 DNA sequence: TGCAGTGCTAGAGGGTCCGTCGGGCGGGAGGGGAATGAGCAGTTCTTC. It specifies CSARGSVGREGNEQFF.

This clonotype showed up many times. The chain couples TRBV2 to TRBJ1-3, with D possibly TRBD1 on 5 matching bases. V lost 3 bases and J 0 bases, leaving 9 bases between the germline ends. Germline V gene sequence: CDR1 SNHLY, CDR2 FYNNEI. This CDR3 spans 15 amino acids. The CDR3 region is CASSEGRYSGNTIYF. CDR3 sequence (DNA): TGTGCCAGCAGTGAGGGACGGTACTCTGGAAACACCATATATTTT.

This clonotype was seen many times. The V gene is TRBV20-1, the J gene TRBJ2-1; 10 bases agree with TRBD1. Germline V gives CDR1 DFQATT, CDR2 SNEGSKA (reference sequence). V lost 5 bases and J lost 8; bases outside the gene matches: 12. CDR3 length equals 15 residues. CDR3 sequence: CSALTGTGAWDEQFF. The CDR3 coding sequence is TGCAGTGCTCTAACCGGGACAGGGGCCTGGGATGAGCAGTTCTTC.